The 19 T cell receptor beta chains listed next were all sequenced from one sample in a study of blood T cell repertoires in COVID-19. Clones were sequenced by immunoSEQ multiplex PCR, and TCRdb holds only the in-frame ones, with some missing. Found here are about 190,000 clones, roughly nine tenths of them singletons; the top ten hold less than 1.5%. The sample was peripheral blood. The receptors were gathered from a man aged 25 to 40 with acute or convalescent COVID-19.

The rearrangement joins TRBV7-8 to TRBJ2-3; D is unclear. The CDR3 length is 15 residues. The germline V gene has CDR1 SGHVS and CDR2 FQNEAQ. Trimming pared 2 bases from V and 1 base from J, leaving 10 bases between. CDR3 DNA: TGTGCCAGCAGCTTAATGCCTCGAGGCACAGATACGCAGTATTTT. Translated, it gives CASSLMPRGTDTQYF.

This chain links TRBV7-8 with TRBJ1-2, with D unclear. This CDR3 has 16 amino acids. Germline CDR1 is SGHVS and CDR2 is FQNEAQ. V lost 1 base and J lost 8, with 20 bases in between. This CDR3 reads CASSLVYSGNSYGYTF. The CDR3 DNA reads TGTGCCAGCAGCTTAGTGTATTCGGGGAATTCTTACGGCTACACCTTC. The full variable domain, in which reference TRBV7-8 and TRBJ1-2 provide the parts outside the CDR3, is GAGVSQSPRYKVAKRGQDVALRCDPISGHVSLFWYQQALGQGPEFLTYFQNEAQLDKSGLPSDRFFAERPEGSVSTLKIQRTQQEDSAVYLCASSLVYSGNSYGYTFGSGTRLTVV.

The CDR3 region is CASARGPDSPLHF. CDR3 in DNA: TGTGCCAGTGCCAGGGGTCCCGATTCACCCCTCCACTTT. The chain carries TRBV19 and TRBJ1-6; weak D call: TRBD1 (6 bases). Deletions cut 8 bases from V and 8 bases from J, with 13 bases between. Looked up from germline, CDR1 is LNHDA and CDR2 is SQIVND (reference sequence). The CDR3 runs 13 residues.

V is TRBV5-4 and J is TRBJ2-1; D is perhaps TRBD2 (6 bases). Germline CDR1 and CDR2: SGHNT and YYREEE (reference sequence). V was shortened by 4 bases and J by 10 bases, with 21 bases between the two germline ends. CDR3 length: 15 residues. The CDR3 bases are TGTGCCAGCAGCGCGGCCTGGCCGATGCGGGGCGAGCAGTTCTTC. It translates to CASSAAWPMRGEQFF.

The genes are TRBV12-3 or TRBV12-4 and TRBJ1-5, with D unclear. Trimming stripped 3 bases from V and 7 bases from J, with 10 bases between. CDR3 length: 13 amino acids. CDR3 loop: CASSFGEDQPQHF. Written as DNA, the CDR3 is TGTGCCAGCAGTTTCGGAGAAGACCAGCCCCAGCATTTT.

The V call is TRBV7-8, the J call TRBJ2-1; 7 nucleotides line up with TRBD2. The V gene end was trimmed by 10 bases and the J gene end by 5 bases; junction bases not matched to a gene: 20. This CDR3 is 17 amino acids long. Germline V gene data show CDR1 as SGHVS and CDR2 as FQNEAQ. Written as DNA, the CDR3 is TGTGCCACCACCTCCCTGTCGGGCGGGAGCATCCACAATGAGCAGTTCTTC. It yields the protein CATTSLSGGSIHNEQFF.

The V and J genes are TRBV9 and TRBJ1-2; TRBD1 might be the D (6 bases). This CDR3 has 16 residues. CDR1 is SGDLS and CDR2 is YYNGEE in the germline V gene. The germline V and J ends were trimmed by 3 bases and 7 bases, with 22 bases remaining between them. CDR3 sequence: CASSAYSVKGEGGYTF. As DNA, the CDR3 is TGTGCCAGCAGCGCCTACTCAGTCAAGGGGGAGGGTGGCTACACCTTC.

CDR3 sequence (DNA): TGCAGCGTTGGGGATGGGACTTCCTCTGGAAACACCATATATTTT. Translated, it gives CSVGDGTSSGNTIYF. The chain employs TRBV29-1 and TRBJ1-3; D possibly corresponds to TRBD1 (5 bases). Germline V gives CDR1 SQVTM, CDR2 ANQGSEA. Trimming took off 4 bases at V and 0 bases at J, with 13 bases between the two ends. This CDR3 is built from 15 residues.

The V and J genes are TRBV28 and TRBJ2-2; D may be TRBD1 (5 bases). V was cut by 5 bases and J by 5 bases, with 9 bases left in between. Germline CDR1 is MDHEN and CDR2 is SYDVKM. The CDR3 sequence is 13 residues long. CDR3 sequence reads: CASSLTGTGELFF. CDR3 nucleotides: TGTGCCAGCAGTCTCACAGGTACCGGGGAGCTGTTTTTT.

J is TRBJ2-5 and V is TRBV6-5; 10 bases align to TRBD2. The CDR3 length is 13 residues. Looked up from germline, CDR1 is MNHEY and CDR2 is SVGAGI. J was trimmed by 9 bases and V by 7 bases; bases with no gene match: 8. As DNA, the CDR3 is TGTGCCAGCAACCCTACTAGCGGGAAGGCCCAGTACTTC. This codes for CASNPTSGKAQYF.

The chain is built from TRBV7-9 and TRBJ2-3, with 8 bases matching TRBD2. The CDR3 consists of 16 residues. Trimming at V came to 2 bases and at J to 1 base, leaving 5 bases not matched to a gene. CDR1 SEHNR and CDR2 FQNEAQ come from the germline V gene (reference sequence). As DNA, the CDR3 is TGTGCCAGCAGCTTAAATCAACTAGCGGGCACAGATACGCAGTATTTT. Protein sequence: CASSLNQLAGTDTQYF.

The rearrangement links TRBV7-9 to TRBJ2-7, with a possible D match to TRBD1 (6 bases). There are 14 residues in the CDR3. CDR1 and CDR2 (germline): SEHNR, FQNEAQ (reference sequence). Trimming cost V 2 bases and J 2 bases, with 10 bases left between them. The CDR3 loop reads CASSLQGLPYEQYF. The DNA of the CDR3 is TGTGCCAGCAGCTTACAGGGGCTCCCCTACGAGCAGTACTTC.

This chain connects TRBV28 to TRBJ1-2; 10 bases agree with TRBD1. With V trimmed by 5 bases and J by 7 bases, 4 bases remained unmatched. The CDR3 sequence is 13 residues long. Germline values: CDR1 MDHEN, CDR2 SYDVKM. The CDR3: CASSRDRGRGYTF. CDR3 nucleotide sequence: TGTGCCAGCAGTCGGGACAGGGGACGTGGCTACACCTTC.

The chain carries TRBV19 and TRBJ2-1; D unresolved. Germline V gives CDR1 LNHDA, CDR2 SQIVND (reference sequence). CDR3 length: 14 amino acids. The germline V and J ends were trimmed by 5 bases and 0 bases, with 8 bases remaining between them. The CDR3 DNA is TGTGCCAGTAGTCCCCCAGTCTCCTACAATGAGCAGTTCTTC. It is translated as CASSPPVSYNEQFF.

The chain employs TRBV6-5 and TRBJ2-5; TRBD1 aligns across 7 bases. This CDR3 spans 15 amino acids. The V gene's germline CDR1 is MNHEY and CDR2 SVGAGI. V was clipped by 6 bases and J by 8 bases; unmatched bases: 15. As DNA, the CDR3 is TGTGCCAGCAGCCCCGTGACAGGGTTAGGCAAAACCCAGTACTTC. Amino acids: CASSPVTGLGKTQYF.

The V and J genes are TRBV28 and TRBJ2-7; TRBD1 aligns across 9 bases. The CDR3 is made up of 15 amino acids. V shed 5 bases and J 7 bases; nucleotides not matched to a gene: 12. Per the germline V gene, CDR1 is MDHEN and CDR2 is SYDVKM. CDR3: CASSVTGGFAGEQYF. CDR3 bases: TGTGCCAGCAGTGTTACAGGGGGCTTCGCGGGGGAGCAGTACTTC.

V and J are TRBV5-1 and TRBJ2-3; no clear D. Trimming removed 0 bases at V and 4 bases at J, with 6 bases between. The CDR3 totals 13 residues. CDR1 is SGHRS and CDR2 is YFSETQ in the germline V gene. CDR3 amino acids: CASSLEESDTQYF. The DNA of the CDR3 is TGCGCCAGCAGCTTGGAAGAGTCAGATACGCAGTATTTT.

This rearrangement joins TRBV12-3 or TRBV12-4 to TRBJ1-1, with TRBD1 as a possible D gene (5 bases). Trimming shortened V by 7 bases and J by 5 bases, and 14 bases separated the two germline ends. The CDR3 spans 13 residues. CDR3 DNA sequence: TGTGCCAGCACCAGGGAGGGGCGAACTGAAGCTTTCTTT. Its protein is CASTREGRTEAFF.

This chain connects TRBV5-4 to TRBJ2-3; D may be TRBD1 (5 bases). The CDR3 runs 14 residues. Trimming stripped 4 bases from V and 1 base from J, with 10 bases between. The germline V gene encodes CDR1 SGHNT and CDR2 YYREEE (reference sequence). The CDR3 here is CASSPGHRTDTQYF. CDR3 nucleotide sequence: TGTGCCAGCAGCCCCGGACATCGCACAGATACGCAGTATTTT.